This TCR beta chain is from a study of T cells in localized non-small cell lung cancer. Sequenced by immunoSEQ multiplex PCR; TCRdb stores in-frame clones only, minus some. Of about 45,000 clones in the sample, 91% are singletons; the top ten hold roughly 10%. Trimming cost V 7 bases and J 1 base; bases outside gene matches: 16. The germline gives CDR1 SQVTM, CDR2 ANQGSEA. CDR3 length: 17 residues. This clone came up once. The sequence was collected from a woman aged 40 to 75 with stage II lung adenocarcinoma. Sample: PBMCs, taken before any cancer treatment. The V gene is TRBV29-1, the J gene TRBJ2-1; 7 nucleotides align to TRBD2. The CDR3 DNA follows: TGCAGCGCAAGACTCCCCGGGGGGACGGGTTCCTACAATGAGCAGTTCTTC. This encodes CSARLPGGTGSYNEQFF.